The clone carrying this T cell receptor beta chain was counted a few times. Antigen specificity is unknown. The sample comes from a study of T-cell memory formation after mild COVID-19. Study results and caveats: CD4+ contracting clones were mainly CM and EM; CD8+ ones, EMRA. The authors left the SARS-CoV-2 specificity of second-wave clones peaking on day 37 unconfirmed.

With V trimmed by 5 bases and J by 6 bases, 5 bases remained unmatched. CDR1 and CDR2 from the germline V gene are DFQATT and SNEGSKA (reference sequence). CDR3 length: 12 amino acids. Constant-segment primers served in 5'RACE that generated TCR alpha and TCR beta cDNA libraries bearing sample barcodes and UMIs. MiXCR, run by TCRdb on the 5' RACE reads, gives a single entry per CDR3 protein. Of more than 300,000 distinct CDR3 sequences in the sample, 20% to 25% were seen once. The receptor's source is a young man who had mild COVID-19 (a few samples of this study predate the infection). Cell type and time point are not known. The sequencing sample was made of PBMCs or a T cell subset sorted from them (not recorded which). The chain uses TRBV20-1 and TRBJ2-5; 8 bases are shared with TRBD1. CDR3 protein: CSAGRGRKTQYF. The CDR3 DNA reads as TGCAGTGCTGGCAGGGGGCGAAAGACCCAGTACTTC.